What follows are 3 T cell receptor beta chains derived from one specimen sequenced in a study of cytomegalovirus exposure and HLA in healthy donors. Measured with immunoSEQ multiplex PCR; TCRdb has only the in-frame clones, and not every one. Of approximately 300,000 clones in the sample, approximately 86% were seen once. Source material: PBMCs. Source of these receptors: a woman aged 25 to 39 in good health and CMV-seropositive.

The CDR3 spells CASSLTMSNQPQHF. The CDR3 region has the DNA TGTGCCAGCAGCTTAACAATGAGCAATCAGCCCCAGCATTTT. The chain couples TRBV5-6 to TRBJ1-5, with D uncertain. V was clipped by 2 bases and J by 1 base, with 7 bases between them. Germline CDR1 and CDR2: SGHDT and YYEEEE. The CDR3 totals 14 residues.

The chain uses TRBV27 and TRBJ2-7; D perhaps matches TRBD1 (5 bases). The germline V gene has CDR1 MNHEY and CDR2 SMNVEV (reference sequence). The CDR3 is made up of 13 amino acids. V was trimmed by 1 base and J by 4 bases, leaving 8 bases between them. DNA for the CDR3: TGTGCCAGCAGTTTATACCAGGGTTACGAGCAGTACTTC. Its protein product is CASSLYQGYEQYF.

The chain uses TRBV7-9 and TRBJ2-5; D uncertain. Germline V CDR1 and CDR2: SEHNR, FQNEAQ (reference sequence). The length of the CDR3 is 14 residues. Trimming took off 5 bases at V and 2 bases at J, with 12 bases between the two ends. The CDR3 coding sequence is TGTGCCAGCAGCGGCAGTACGATACAAGAGACCCAGTACTTC. Translated: CASSGSTIQETQYF.